This T cell receptor (beta chain) was retrieved from a study of Tregs in tolerant kidney transplant recipients. Study in general: Sorting of CD4+CD25+CD127- cells followed 3-day belatacept mixed lymphocyte reactions, sometimes with roughly five-day graft donor restimulation.

Profiled with immunoSEQ multiplex PCR; TCRdb holds only in-frame clones, not every one. The sample lists tens of thousands of clones, nearly 97% occurring once. With regard to this clone: Its specificity is unknown.

The sequence came from a human donor in good health. Sequencing input: Tregs from blood cultured with allogeneic cells.

CDR3 DNA: TGTGCCAGCAGTGACTCAATTACAGGGCGGCATGAGCAGTTCTTC. Translation gives CASSDSITGRHEQFF. The V gene is TRBV6-4, the J gene TRBJ2-1; possibly TRBD1 for D (6 bases). Looked up from germline, CDR1 is MRHNA and CDR2 is SNTAGT. Trimming took off 0 bases at V and 8 bases at J, with 14 bases between the two ends. The length of the CDR3 is 15 residues.